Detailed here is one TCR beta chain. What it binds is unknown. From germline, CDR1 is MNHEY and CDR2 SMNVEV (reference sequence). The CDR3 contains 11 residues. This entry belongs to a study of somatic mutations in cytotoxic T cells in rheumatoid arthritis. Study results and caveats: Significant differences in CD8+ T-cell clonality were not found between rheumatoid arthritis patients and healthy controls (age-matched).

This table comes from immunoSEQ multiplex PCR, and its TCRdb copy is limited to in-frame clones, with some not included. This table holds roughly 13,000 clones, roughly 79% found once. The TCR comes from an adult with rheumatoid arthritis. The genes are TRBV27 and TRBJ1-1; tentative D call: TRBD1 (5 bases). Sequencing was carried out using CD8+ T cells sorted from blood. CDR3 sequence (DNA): TGTGTATCAGGGCTGAACACTGAAGCTTTCTTT. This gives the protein CVSGLNTEAFF.